Detailed here is one TCR beta chain. Its antigen is undetermined. Germline-derived CDR1 and CDR2 are SGHRS and YFSETQ. CDR3 length: 13 residues. V gave up 5 bases and J gave up 1 base, with 9 bases separating them. This record comes from a study of a mutant IDH1 vaccine in newly diagnosed glioma. Study in general: The start of vaccination came 4-6 weeks after radiotherapy alone, or with temozolomide cycles. Treated patients, averaging around 40 years, were about 60% male and roughly 38% female. It was radiotherapy, temozolomide, or both that patients received previously, with most receiving both.

The time point: week 35, safety follow-up. One vaccine dose held 300 ug of mutant IDH1 20-mer peptide and came with topical imiquimod. The method was immunoSEQ multiplex PCR; TCRdb's version includes in-frame clones alone and lacks a portion of them. The profile shows tens of thousands of clones, 85% to 90% of them singletons. The input for sequencing was PBMCs, taken from a glioma patient whose treatment included an IDH1 peptide vaccine. The source is a man in his forties or fifties with glioma. V usage is TRBV5-1 and J usage is TRBJ1-1; D not certain. DNA for the CDR3: TGCGCCAGCAGAAGGGTGGGGAACACTGAAGCTTTCTTT. Encoded protein: CASRRVGNTEAFF.